This record covers a single TCR beta chain. The data belong to a study of blood T cell repertoires in COVID-19. About the research overall: COVID-19 samples collected from the United States, Italy and Spain covered acute and convalescent phases. From T cells, B-cell-depleted T cells, or PBMCs came the material, which was cDNA or gDNA.

The CDR3 spans 14 residues. V was clipped by 0 bases and J by 6 bases, with 12 bases between them. The V gene's germline CDR1 is MNHEY and CDR2 SMNVEV (reference sequence). Produced via immunoSEQ multiplex PCR; TCRdb's table is partial and in-frame only. The table records 350,000 to 450,000 clones, around 84% of them present only once. The chain links TRBV27 to TRBJ2-7; D is perhaps TRBD2 (7 bases). Source material: peripheral blood. This receptor was obtained from a woman aged 18-30 years with acute or convalescent COVID-19. CDR3 nucleotides: TGTGCCAGCAGTTTATCGGGGGGGCTCGGCGAGCAGTACTTC. Its translation: CASSLSGGLGEQYF.